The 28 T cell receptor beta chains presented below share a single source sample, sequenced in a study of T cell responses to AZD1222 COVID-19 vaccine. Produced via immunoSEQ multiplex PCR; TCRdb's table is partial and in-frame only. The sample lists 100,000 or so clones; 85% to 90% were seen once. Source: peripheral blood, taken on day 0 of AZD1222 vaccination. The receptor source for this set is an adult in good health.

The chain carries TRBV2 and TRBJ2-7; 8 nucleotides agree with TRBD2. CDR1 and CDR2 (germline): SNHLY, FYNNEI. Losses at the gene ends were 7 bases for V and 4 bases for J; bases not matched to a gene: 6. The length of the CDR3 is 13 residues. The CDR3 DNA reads TGTGCCAGCAATCCGGGGGGGCCTTACGAGCAGTACTTC. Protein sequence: CASNPGGPYEQYF.

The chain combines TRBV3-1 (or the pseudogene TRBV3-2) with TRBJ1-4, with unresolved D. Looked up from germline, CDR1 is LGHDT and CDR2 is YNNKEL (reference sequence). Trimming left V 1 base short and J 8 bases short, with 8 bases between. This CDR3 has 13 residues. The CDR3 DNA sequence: TGTGCCAGCAGCCAAGCTGGGTGGGAAAAACTGTTTTTT. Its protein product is CASSQAGWEKLFF.

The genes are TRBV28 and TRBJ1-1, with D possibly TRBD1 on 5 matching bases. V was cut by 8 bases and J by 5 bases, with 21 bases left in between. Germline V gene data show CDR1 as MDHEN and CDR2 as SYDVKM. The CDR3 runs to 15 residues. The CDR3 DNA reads TGTGCCAGCGACCCTCGGGGCCCTGGGGCTACTGAAGCTTTCTTT. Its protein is CASDPRGPGATEAFF.

CDR3 sequence: CASSPRGADTQYF. As DNA, the CDR3 is TGTGCCAGCAGCCCTCGGGGGGCAGATACGCAGTATTTT. V is TRBV3-1 (or the pseudogene TRBV3-2) and J is TRBJ2-3; 7 bases line up with TRBD2. The CDR3 sequence is 13 residues long. Looked up from germline, CDR1 is LGHDT and CDR2 is YNNKEL (reference sequence). V gave up 4 bases and J gave up 4 bases; unmatched junction bases: 2.

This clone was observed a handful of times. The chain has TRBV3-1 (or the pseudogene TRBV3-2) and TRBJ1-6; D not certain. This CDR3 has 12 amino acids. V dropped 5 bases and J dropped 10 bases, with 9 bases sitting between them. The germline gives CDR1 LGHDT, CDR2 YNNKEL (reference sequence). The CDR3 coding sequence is TGTGCCAGCAGCGAAACGGGCTCACCCCTCCACTTT. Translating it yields CASSETGSPLHF.

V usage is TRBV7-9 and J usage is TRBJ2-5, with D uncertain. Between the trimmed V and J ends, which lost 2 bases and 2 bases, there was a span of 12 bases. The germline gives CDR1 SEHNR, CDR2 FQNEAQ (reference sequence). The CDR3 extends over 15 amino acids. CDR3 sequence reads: CASSLSRARQETQYF. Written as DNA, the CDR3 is TGTGCCAGCAGCTTAAGTCGGGCGAGACAAGAGACCCAGTACTTC.

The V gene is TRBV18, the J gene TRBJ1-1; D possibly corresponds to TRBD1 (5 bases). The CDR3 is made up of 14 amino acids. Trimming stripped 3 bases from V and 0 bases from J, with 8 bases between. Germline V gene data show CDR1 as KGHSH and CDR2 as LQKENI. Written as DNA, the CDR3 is TGTGCCAGCTCACCGGGGACCATGAACACTGAAGCTTTCTTT. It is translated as CASSPGTMNTEAFF. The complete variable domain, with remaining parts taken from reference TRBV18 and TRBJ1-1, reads NAGVMQNPRHLVRRRGQEARLRCSPMKGHSHVYWYRQLPEEGLKFMVYLQKENIIDESGMPKERFSAEFPKEGPSILRIQQVVRGDSAAYFCASSPGTMNTEAFFGQGTRLTVV.

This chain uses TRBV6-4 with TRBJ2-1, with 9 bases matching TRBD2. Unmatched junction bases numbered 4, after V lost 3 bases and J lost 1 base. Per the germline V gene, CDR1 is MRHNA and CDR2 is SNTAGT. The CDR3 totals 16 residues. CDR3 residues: CASSERGGGSYNEQFF. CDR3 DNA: TGTGCCAGCAGTGAACGCGGGGGGGGATCCTACAATGAGCAGTTCTTC.

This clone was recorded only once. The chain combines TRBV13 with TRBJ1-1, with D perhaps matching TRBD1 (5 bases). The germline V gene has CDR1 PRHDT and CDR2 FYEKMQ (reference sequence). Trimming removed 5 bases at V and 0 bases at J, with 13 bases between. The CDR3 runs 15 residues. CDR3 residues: CASSRTGRMNTEAFF. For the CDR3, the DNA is TGTGCCAGCAGCCGAACGGGACGGATGAACACTGAAGCTTTCTTT.

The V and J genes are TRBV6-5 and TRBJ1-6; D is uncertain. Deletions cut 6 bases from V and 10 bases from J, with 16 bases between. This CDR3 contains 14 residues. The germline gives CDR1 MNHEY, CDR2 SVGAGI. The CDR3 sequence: CASRREGSGSPLHF. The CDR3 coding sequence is TGTGCCAGCAGGCGCGAGGGTTCTGGGTCACCCCTCCACTTT.

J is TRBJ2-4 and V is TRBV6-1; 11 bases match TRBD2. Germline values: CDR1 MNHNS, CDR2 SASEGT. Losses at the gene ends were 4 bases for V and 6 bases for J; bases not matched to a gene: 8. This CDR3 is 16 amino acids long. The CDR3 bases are TGTGCCAGCAGTGGGACACTAGCGGGGGCTTCAAACATTCAGTACTTC. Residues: CASSGTLAGASNIQYF.

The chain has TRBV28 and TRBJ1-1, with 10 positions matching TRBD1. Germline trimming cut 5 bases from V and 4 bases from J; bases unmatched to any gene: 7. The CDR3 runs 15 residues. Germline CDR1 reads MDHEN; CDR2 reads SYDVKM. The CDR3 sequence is CASSTRRDRGTEAFF. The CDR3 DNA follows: TGTGCCAGCAGTACCAGGCGGGACAGGGGCACTGAAGCTTTCTTT.

For the CDR3, the DNA is TGCAGCGTTGAAGGCCGGCTGACTAGCACAGATACGCAGTATTTT. Amino acid sequence: CSVEGRLTSTDTQYF. This chain uses TRBV29-1 with TRBJ2-3, with no clear D. The CDR3 consists of 15 residues. Per germline, CDR1 SQVTM and CDR2 ANQGSEA. Trimming removed 1 base at V and 0 bases at J, with 11 bases between.

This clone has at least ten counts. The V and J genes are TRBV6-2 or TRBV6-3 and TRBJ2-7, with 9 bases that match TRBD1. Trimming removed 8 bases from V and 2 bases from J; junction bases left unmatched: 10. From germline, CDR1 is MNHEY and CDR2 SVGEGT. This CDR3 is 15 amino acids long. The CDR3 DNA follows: TGTGCCAGCCGCCCGGGACAGGGCGAAACCTACGAGCAGTACTTC. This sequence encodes CASRPGQGETYEQYF.

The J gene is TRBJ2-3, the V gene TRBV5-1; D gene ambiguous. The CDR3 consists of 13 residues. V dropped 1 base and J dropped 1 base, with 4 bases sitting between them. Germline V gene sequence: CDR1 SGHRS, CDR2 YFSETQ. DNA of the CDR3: TGCGCCAGCAGCTTGTGGGGCACAGATACGCAGTATTTT. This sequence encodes CASSLWGTDTQYF.

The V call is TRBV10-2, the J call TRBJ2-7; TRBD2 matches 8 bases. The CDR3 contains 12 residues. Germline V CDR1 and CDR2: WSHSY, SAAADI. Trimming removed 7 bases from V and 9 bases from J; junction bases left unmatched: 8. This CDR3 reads CASTPGGIWQYF. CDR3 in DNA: TGCGCCAGCACCCCGGGGGGGATCTGGCAGTACTTC.

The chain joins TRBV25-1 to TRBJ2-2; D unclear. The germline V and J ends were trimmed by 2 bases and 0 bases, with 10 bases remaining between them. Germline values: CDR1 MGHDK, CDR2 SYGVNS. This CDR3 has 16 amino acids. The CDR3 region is CASSEQVQTNTGELFF. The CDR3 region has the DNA TGTGCCAGCAGTGAACAGGTCCAGACGAACACCGGGGAGCTGTTTTTT.

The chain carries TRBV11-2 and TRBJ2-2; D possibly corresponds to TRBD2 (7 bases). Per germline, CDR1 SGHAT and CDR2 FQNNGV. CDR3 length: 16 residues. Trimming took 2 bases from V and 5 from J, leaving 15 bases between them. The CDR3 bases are TGTGCCAGCAGCTTAAGCGGGGTCCAGGGGACCGGGGAGCTGTTTTTT. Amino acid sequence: CASSLSGVQGTGELFF.

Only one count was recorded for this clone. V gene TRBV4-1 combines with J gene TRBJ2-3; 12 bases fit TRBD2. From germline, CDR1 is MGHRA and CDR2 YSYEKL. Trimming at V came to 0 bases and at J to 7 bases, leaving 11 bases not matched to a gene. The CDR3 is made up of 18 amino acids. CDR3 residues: CASSQDPPLAGGLYTQYF. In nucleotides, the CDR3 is TGCGCCAGCAGCCAAGATCCCCCCCTAGCGGGGGGGTTGTATACGCAGTATTTT.

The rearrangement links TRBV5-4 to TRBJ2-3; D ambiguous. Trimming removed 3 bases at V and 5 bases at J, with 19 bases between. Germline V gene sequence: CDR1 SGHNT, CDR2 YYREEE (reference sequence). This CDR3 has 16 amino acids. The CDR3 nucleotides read TGTGCCAGCAGCTCCGGGCCCGGGTCTTTAGGAGATACGCAGTATTTT. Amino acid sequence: CASSSGPGSLGDTQYF.

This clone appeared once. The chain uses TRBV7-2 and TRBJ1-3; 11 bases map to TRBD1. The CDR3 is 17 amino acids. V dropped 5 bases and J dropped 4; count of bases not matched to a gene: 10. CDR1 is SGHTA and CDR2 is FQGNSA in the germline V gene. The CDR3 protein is CASSAPGTGGLGNTIYF. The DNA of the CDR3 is TGTGCCAGCAGCGCACCCGGGACAGGGGGACTCGGAAACACCATATATTTT.

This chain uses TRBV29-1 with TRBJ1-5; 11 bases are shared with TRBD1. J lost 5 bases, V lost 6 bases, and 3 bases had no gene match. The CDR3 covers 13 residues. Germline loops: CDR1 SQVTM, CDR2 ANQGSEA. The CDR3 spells CSVAGQGDQPQHF. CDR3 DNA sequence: TGCAGCGTCGCGGGACAGGGGGATCAGCCCCAGCATTTT.

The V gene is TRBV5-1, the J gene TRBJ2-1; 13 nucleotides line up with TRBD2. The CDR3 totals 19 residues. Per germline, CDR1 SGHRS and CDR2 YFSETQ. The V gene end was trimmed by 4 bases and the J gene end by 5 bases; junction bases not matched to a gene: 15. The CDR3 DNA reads TGCGCCAGCAGCCCCAGACTAGCGGGGGGCACCCGACTCCACAATGAGCAGTTCTTC. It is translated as CASSPRLAGGTRLHNEQFF.

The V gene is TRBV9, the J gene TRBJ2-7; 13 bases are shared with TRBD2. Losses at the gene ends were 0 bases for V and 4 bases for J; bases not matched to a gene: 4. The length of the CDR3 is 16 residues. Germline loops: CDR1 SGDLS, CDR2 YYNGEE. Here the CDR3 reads CASSVGLAGGPYEQYF. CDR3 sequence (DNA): TGTGCCAGCAGCGTAGGACTAGCGGGGGGACCATACGAGCAGTACTTC.

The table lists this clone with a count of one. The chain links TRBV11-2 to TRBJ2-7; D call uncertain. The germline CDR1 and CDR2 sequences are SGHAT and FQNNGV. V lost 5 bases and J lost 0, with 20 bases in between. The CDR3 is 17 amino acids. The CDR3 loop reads CASSPKRSVFLSYEQYF. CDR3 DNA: TGTGCCAGCAGCCCCAAACGTTCGGTTTTCCTCTCCTACGAGCAGTACTTC.

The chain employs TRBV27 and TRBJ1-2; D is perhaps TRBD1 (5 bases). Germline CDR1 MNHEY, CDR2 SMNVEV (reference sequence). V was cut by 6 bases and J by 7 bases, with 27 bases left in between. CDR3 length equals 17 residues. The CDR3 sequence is CASSQMFRDGPSGGYTF. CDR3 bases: TGTGCCAGCAGCCAAATGTTTCGGGACGGCCCGAGTGGTGGCTACACCTTC.

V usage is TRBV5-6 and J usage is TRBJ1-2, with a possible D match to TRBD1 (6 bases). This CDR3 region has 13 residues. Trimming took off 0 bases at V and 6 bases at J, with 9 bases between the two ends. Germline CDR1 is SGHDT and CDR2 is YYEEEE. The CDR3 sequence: CASSLGGAHGYTF. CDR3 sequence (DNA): TGTGCCAGCAGCTTGGGGGGGGCCCATGGCTACACCTTC.

The CDR3 DNA sequence: TGTGCCAGCAGCTCACCCGTTTTTCGACGGGAGGATGGCTACACCTTC. It specifies CASSSPVFRREDGYTF. The chain uses TRBV13 and TRBJ1-2, with D unclear. Germline V lookup: CDR1 PRHDT, CDR2 FYEKMQ (reference sequence). The CDR3 length is 16 residues. The germline V and J ends were trimmed by 4 bases and 6 bases, with 21 bases remaining between them.